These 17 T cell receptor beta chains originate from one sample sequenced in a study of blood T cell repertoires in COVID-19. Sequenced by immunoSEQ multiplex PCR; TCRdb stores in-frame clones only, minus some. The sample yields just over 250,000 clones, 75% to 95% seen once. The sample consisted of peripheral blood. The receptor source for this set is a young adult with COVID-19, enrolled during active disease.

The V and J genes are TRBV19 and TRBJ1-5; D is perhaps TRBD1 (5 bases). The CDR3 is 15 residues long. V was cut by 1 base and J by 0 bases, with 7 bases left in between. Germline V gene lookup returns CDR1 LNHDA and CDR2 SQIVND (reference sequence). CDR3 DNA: TGTGCCAGTAGTATAGGCCAGGGTAGCAATCAGCCCCAGCATTTT. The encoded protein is CASSIGQGSNQPQHF.

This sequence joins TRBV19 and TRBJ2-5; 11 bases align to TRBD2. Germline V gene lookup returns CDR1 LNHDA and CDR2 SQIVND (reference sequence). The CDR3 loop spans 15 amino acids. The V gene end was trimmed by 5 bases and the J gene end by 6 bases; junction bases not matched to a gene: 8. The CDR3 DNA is TGTGCCAGTAGTGAAACTAGCGGGAGAATCCAGACCCAGTACTTC. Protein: CASSETSGRIQTQYF.

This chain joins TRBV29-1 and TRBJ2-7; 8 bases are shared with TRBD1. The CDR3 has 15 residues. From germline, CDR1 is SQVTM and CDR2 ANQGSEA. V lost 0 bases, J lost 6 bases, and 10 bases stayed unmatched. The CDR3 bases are TGCAGCGTTGAAGAGTTTGGAGGACAGGGTGCCGAGCAGTACTTC. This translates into CSVEEFGGQGAEQYF.

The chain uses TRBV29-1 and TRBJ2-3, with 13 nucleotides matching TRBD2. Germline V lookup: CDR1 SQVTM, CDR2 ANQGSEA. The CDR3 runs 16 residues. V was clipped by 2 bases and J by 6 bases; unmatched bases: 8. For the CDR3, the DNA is TGCAGCGTTGAAAGTGGACTAGCGGGAGCACAGGATACGCAGTATTTT. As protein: CSVESGLAGAQDTQYF.

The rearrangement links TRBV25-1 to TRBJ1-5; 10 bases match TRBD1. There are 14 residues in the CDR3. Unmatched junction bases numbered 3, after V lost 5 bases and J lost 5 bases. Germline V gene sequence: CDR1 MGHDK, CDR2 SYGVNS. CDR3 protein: CASSQTGGDQPQHF. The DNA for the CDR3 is TGTGCCAGCAGTCAGACAGGGGGCGATCAGCCCCAGCATTTT.

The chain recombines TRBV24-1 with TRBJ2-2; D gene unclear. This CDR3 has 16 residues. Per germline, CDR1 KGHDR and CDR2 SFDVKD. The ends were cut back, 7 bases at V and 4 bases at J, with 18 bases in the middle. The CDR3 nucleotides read TGTGCCACCAGCAGCTCTCCTTCTCGAGGCACCGGGGAGCTGTTTTTT. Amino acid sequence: CATSSSPSRGTGELFF.

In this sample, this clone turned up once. The CDR3 region has the DNA TGTGCCAGCAGCGTAGGGCTAGCGGGAGGTGTCGACACCGGGGAGCTGTTTTTT. Encoded protein: CASSVGLAGGVDTGELFF. This chain links TRBV9 with TRBJ2-2; 11 bases match TRBD2. The trim removed 0 bases at V and 3 bases at J, leaving 7 bases unmatched. Per the germline V gene, CDR1 is SGDLS and CDR2 is YYNGEE. The CDR3 sequence is 18 residues long.

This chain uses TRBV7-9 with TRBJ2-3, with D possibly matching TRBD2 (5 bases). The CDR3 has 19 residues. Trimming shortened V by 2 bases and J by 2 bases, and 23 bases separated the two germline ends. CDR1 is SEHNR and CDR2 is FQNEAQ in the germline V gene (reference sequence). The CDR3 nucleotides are TGTGCCAGCAGCTTACCTCACAGCGGAACGCACCTGAACACAGATACGCAGTATTTT. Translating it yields CASSLPHSGTHLNTDTQYF. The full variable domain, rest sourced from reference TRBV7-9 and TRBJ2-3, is DTGVSQNPRHKITKRGQNVTFRCDPISEHNRLYWYRQTLGQGPEFLTYFQNEAQLEKSRLLSDRFSAERPKGSFSTLEIQRTEQGDSAMYLCASSLPHSGTHLNTDTQYFGPGTRLTVL.

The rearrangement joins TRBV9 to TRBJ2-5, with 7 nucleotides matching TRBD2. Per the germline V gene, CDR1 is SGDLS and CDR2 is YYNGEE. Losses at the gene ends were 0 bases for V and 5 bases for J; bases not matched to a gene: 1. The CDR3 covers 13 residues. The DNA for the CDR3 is TGTGCCAGCAGCGTAGTTAGCGGGGAGACCCAGTACTTC. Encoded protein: CASSVVSGETQYF.

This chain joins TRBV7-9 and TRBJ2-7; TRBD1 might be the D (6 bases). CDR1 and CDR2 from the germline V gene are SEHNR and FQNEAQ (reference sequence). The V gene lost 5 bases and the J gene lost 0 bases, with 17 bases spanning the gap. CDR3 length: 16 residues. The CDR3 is CASSPRQAKVSYEQYF. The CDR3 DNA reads TGTGCCAGCAGCCCACGACAGGCGAAGGTCTCCTACGAGCAGTACTTC.

CDR3 nucleotides: TGCGCCAGCAGCTTGGCCGGGACAGGGTGGCAAGAGACCCAGTACTTC. Its protein product is CASSLAGTGWQETQYF. The rearrangement links TRBV5-1 to TRBJ2-5; 9 nucleotides align to TRBD1. The germline V gene encodes CDR1 SGHRS and CDR2 YFSETQ. J gave up 2 bases and V 0 bases, and 5 bases lay outside the gene matches. CDR3 length: 16 residues.

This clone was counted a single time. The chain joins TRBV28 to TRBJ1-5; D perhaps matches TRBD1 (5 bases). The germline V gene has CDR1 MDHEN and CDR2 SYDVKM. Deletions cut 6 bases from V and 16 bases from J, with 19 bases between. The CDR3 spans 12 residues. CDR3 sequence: CASSESTAYCHF. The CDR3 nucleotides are TGTGCCAGCAGCGAATCGACAGCATATTGTCATTTT.

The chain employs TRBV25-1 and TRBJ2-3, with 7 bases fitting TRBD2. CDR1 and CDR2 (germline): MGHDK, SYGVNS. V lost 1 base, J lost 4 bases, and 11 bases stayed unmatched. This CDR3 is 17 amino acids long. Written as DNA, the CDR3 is TGTGCCAGCAGTGAATCAAGCGGGAAAAATGGGGCAGATACGCAGTATTTT. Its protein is CASSESSGKNGADTQYF.

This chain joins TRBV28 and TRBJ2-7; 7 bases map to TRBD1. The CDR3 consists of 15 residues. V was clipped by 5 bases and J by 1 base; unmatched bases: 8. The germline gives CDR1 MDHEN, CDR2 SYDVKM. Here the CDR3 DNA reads TGTGCCAGCAGTCTACAGGGGAGTAATTCCTACGAGCAGTACTTC. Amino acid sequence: CASSLQGSNSYEQYF.

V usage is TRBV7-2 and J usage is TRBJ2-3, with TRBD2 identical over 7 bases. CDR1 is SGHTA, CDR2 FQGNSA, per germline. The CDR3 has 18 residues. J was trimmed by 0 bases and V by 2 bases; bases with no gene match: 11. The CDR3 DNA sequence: TGTGCCAGCAGCTTACGGCCCAGCGGGGCCATAAGCACAGATACGCAGTATTTT. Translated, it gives CASSLRPSGAISTDTQYF. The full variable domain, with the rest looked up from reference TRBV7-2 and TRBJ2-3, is GAGVSQSPSNKVTEKGKDVELRCDPISGHTALYWYRQSLGQGLEFLIYFQGNSAPDKSGLPSDRFSAERTGGSVSTLTIQRTQQEDSAVYLCASSLRPSGAISTDTQYFGPGTRLTVL.

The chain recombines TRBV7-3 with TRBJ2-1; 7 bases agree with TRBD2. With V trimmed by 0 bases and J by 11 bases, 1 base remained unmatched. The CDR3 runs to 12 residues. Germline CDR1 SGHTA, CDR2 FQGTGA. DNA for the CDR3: TGTGCCAGCAGCTTAACGGGGGGGAAGCAGTTCTTC. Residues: CASSLTGGKQFF.

Here the CDR3 DNA reads TGTGCCAGTAGTATCCTGGGAGAGAGCTCCTACGAGCAGTACTTC. Translation gives CASSILGESSYEQYF. The V call is TRBV19, the J call TRBJ2-7; perhaps TRBD2 as D (5 bases). V was trimmed by 3 bases and J by 0 bases, leaving 12 bases between them. CDR1 and CDR2 from the germline V gene are LNHDA and SQIVND (reference sequence). This CDR3 comprises 15 residues. The complete variable domain, with remaining parts taken from reference TRBV19 and TRBJ2-7, reads DGGITQSPKYLFRKEGQNVTLSCEQNLNHDAMYWYRQDPGQGLRLIYYSQIVNDFQKGDIAEGYSVSREKKESFPLTVTSAQKNPTAFYLCASSILGESSYEQYFGPGTRLTVT.